This T cell receptor beta chain derives from a study of blood T cell repertoires in COVID-19. About the study: PBMCs, B-cell-depleted T cells, or T cells were the source of the cDNA or gDNA that made up the material.

In the source study's methods: Amplification from reference gene primers served as the basis for estimated nucleated cell counts. The data were produced by immunoSEQ multiplex PCR, yet TCRdb's version contains in-frame clones alone and is incomplete. For V, J and clone size, that table is used; D and trimming come from the DNA. This sample yields about 87,000 clones, of which around 82% are seen a single time; around 3.3% belongs to the top ten. This CDR3 is 14 amino acids long. Germline V gene sequence: CDR1 MNHEY, CDR2 SMNVEV (reference sequence). V shed 4 bases and J shed 4 bases, with 12 bases lying between them.

The chain couples TRBV27 to TRBJ2-3; perhaps TRBD2 as D (5 bases). The sequencing input was peripheral blood. The clonotype comes from a woman older than 75 with COVID-19, enrolled during active disease. This CDR3 reads CASSSIRGADTQYF. CDR3 bases: TGTGCCAGCAGTTCCATTCGGGGAGCAGATACGCAGTATTTT.